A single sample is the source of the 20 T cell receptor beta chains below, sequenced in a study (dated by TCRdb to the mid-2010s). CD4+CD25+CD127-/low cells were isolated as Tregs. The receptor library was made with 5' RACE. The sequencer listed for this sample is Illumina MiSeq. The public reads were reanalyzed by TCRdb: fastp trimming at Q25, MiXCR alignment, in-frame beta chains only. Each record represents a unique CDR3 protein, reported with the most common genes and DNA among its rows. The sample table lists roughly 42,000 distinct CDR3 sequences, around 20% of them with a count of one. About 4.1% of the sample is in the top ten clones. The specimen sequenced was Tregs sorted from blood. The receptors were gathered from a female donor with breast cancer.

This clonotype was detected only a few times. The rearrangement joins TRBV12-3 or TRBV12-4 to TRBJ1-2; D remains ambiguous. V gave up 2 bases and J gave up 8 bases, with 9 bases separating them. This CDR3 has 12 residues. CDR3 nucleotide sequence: TGTGCCAGCAGTTTACCTGGGCGAGGCTACACCTTC. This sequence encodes CASSLPGRGYTF.

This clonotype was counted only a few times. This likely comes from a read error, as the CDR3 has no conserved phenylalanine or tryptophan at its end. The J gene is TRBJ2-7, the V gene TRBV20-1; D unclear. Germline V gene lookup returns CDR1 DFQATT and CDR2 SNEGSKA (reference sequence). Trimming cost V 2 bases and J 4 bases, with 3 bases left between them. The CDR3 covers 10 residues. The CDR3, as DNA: TGCAGTGCTAGATTTTACGAGCAGTACCTC. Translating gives CSARFYEQYL.

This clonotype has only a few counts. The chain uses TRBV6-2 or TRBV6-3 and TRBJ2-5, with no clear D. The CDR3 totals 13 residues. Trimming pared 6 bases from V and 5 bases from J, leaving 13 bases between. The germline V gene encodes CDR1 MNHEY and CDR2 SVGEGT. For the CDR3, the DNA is TGTGCCAGCAGACGCCTGGGATCCGAGACCCAGTACTTC. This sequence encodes CASRRLGSETQYF.

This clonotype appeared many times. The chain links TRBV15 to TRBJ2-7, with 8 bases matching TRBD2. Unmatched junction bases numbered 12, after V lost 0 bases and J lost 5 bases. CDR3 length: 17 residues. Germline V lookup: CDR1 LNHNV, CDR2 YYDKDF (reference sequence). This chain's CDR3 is CATSREGTRGSRHEQYF. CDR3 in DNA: TGTGCCACCAGCAGAGAGGGGACTAGAGGGTCCCGCCACGAGCAGTACTTC. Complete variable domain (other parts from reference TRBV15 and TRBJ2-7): DAMVIQNPRYQVTQFGKPVTLSCSQTLNHNVMYWYQQKSSQAPKLLFHYYDKDFNNEADTPDNFQSRRPNTSFCFLDIRSPGLGDTAMYLCATSREGTRGSRHEQYFGPGTRLTVT.

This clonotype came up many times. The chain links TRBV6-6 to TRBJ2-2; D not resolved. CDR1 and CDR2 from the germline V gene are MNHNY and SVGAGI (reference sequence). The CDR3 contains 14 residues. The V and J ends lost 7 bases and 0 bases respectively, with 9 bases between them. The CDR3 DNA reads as TGTGCCAGCACCGATACAGCGAACACCGGGGAGCTGTTTTTT. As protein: CASTDTANTGELFF.

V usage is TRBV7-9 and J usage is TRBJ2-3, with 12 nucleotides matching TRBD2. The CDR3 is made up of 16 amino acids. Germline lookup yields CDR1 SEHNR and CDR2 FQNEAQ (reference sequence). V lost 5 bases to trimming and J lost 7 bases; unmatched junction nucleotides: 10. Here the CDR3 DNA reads TGTGCCAGCAGCCCGACTAGCGGGAGAAACCCAAATACGCAGTATTTT. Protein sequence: CASSPTSGRNPNTQYF.

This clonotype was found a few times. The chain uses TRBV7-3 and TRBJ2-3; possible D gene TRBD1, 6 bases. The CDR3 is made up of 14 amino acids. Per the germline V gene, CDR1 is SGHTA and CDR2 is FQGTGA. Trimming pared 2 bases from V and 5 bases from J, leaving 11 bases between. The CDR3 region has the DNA TGTGCCAGCAGCTTAGGCCTAGGGGGAGATACGCAGTATTTT. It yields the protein CASSLGLGGDTQYF.

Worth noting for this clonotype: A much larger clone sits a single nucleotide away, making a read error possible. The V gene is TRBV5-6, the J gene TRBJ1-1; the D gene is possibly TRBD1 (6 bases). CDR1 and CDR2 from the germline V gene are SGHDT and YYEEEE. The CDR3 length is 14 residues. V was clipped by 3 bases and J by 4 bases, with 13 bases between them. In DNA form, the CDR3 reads TGTGCCAGCAGCTGGGCCGGGGGCCGCACTGAAGCTTTCTTT. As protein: CASSWAGGRTEAFF.

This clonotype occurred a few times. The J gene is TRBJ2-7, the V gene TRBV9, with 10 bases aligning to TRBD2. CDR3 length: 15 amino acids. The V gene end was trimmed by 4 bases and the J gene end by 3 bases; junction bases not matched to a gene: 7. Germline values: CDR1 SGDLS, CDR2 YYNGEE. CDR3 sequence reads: CASSKFGLADYEQYF. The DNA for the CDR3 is TGTGCCAGCAGCAAATTCGGACTAGCGGACTACGAGCAGTACTTC.

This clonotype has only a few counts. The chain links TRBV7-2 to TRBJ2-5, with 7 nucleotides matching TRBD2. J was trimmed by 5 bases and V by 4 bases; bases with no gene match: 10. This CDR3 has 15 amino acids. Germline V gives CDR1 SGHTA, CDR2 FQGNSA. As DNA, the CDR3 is TGTGCCAGCAGCTCCCACCCGGCGGGGGAGGAGACCCAGTACTTC. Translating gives CASSSHPAGEETQYF.

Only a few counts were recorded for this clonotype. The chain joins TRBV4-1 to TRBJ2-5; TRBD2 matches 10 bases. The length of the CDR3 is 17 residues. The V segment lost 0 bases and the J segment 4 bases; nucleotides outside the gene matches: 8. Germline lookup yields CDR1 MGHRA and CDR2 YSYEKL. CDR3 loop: CASSQDGTSVEGETQYF. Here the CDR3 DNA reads TGCGCCAGCAGCCAAGACGGGACTAGCGTTGAGGGAGAGACCCAGTACTTC.

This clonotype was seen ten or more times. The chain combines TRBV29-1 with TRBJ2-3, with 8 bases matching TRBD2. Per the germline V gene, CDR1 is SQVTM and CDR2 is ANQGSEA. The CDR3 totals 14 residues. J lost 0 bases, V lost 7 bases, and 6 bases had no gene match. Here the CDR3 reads CSARLAISTDTQYF. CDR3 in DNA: TGCAGCGCCAGACTAGCGATTAGCACAGATACGCAGTATTTT.

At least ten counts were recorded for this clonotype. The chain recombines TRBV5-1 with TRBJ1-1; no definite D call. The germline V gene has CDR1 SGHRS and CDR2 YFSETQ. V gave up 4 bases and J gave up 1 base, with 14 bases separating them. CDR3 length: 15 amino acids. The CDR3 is CASSPAVRGNTEAFF. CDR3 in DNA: TGCGCCAGCAGCCCGGCGGTTCGGGGGAACACTGAAGCTTTCTTT.

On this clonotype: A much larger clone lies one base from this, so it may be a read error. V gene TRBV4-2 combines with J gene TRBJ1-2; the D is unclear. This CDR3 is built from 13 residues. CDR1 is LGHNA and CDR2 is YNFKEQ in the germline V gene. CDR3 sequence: CASSQVGDYDYTF. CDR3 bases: TGTGCCAGCAGCCAAGTCGGGGATTATGACTACACCTTC.

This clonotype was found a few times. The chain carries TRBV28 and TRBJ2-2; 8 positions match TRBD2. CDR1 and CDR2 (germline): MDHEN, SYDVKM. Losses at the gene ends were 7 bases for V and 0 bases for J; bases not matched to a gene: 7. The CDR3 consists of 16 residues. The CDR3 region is CASTELAETNTGELFF. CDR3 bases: TGTGCCAGCACTGAACTAGCGGAAACGAACACCGGGGAGCTGTTTTTT.

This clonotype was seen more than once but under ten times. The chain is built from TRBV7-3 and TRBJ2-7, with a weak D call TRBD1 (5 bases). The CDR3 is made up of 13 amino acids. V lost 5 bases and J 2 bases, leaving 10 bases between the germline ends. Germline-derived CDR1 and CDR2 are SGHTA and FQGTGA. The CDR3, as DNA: TGTGCCAGCAGCCAGGGCCCCACCTACGAGCAGTACTTC. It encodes CASSQGPTYEQYF.

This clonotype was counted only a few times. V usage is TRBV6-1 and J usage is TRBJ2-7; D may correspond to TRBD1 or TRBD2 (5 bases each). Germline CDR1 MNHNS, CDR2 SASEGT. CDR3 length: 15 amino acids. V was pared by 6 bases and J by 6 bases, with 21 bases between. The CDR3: CASSAPGRGLSEQYF. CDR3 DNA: TGTGCCAGCAGCGCTCCGGGACGAGGGTTGTCCGAGCAGTACTTC.

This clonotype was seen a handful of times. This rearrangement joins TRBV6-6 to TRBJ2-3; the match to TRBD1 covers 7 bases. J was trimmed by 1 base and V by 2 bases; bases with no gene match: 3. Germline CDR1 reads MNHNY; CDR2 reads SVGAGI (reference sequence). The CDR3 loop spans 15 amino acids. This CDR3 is CASSYQGQRTDTQYF. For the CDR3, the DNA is TGTGCCAGCAGTTACCAGGGACAGCGCACAGATACGCAGTATTTT.

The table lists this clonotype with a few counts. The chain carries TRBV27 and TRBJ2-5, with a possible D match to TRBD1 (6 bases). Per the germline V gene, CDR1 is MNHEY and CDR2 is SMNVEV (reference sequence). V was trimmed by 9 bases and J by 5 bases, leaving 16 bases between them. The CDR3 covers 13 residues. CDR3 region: CASTGRGMETQYF. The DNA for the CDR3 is TGTGCCAGTACAGGAAGGGGGATGGAGACCCAGTACTTC.

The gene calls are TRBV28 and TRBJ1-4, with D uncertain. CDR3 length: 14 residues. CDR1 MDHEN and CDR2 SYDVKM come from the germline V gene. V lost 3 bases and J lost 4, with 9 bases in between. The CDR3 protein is CASSFLSGNEKLFF. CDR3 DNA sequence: TGTGCCAGCAGTTTTTTAAGCGGTAATGAAAAACTGTTTTTT.